Reported below is one TCR beta chain. The sample is drawn from a study of OX40 agonist ivuxolimab in advanced cancers. TCRdb's copy holds only in-frame clones and misses some; the assay was immunoSEQ multiplex PCR. The sample has some 99,000 clones, roughly 85% seen once. CDR3 length equals 15 residues. The germline CDR1 and CDR2 sequences are SGDLS and YYNGEE. After removal of 0 bases from V and 5 bases from J, the junction contained 2 bases not matched to a gene. Specimen: CD4+ or CD8+ T cells sorted from blood, collected in a trial of the OX40 agonist ivuxolimab. The sequence derives from an adult with an advanced solid tumor such as melanoma, head and neck, liver or kidney cancer. This sequence joins TRBV9 and TRBJ2-2, with 9 bases aligning to TRBD1. Here the CDR3 reads CASSVGGTGTGELFF. In DNA, the CDR3 is TGTGCCAGCAGCGTAGGTGGGACAGGGACCGGGGAGCTGTTTTTT. Full variable domain (missing parts from reference TRBV9 and TRBJ2-2): DSGVTQTPKHLITATGQRVTLRCSPRSGDLSVYWYQQSLDQGLQFLIQYYNGEERAKGNILERFSAQQFPDLHSELNLSSLELGDSALYFCASSVGGTGTGELFFGEGSRLTVL.